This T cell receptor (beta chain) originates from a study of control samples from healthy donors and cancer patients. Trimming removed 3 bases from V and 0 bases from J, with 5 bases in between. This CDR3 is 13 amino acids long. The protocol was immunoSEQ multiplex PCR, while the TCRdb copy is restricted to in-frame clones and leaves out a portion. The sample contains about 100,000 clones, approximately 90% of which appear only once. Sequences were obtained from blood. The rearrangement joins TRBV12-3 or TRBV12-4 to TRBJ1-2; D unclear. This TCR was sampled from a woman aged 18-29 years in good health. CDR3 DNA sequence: TGTGCCAGCAGTTTTATTTCTAACTATGGCTACACCTTC. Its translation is CASSFISNYGYTF.